This TCR beta chain was recorded in a study of T-cell memory formation after mild COVID-19. In its sample, this clonotype was seen many times. In TCRdb, the 5' RACE reads were re-called with MiXCR into one record per CDR3 protein. The sample consists of under 300,000 distinct CDR3 sequences, less than 9.5% of them appearing once. Deletions cut 0 bases from V and 3 bases from J, with 23 bases between. The CDR3 has 19 amino acids. Germline CDR1 reads MNHEY; CDR2 reads SVGEGT. The sequence came from a man younger than 35 who had mild COVID-19 (a few samples of this study predate the infection). Cell type and time point are not known. Input material: PBMCs or a T cell subset sorted from them (not recorded which). The rearrangement joins TRBV6-2 or TRBV6-3 to TRBJ2-5; D possibly matches TRBD1 or TRBD2 (5 bases each). CDR3 region: CASSYSLRDPVTSEETQYF. CDR3 nucleotides: TGTGCCAGCAGTTACTCACTCCGGGACCCAGTTACCTCAGAAGAGACCCAGTACTTC.